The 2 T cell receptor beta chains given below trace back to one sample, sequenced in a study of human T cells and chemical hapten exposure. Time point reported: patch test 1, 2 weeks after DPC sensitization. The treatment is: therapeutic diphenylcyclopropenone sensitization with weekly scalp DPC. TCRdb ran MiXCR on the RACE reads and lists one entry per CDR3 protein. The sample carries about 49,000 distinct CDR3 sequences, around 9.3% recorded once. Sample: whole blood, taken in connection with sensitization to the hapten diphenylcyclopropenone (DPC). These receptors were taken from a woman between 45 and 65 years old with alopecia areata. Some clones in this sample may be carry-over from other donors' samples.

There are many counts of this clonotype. The CDR3 loop is CATSDSPGGPTDTQYF. The CDR3 DNA sequence: TGTGCCACCAGTGATAGCCCCGGGGGGCCGACAGATACGCAGTATTTT. The rearrangement joins TRBV24-1 to TRBJ2-3; maybe TRBD2 (7 bases). CDR3 length: 16 amino acids. Trimming left V 3 bases short and J 3 bases short, with 15 bases between. CDR1 is KGHDR, CDR2 SFDVKD, per germline.

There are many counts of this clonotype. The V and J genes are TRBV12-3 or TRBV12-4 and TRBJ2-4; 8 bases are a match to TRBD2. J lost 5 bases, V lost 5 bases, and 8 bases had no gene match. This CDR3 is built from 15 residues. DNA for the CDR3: TGTGCCAGCAGTCCGTGGACTAGCACACAAAACATTCAGTACTTC. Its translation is CASSPWTSTQNIQYF.